Described below is a single T cell receptor (beta chain) sequence and its context. The sample belongs to a study of CD8+ T cells in alopecia areata. Deletions cut 3 bases from V and 2 bases from J, with 10 bases between. CDR1 SEHNR and CDR2 FQNEAQ come from the germline V gene (reference sequence). This CDR3 is 14 amino acids long. RNA extraction was followed by reverse transcription into cDNA, which acted as the sequencing template. TCRdb's copy holds only in-frame clones and misses some; the assay was immunoSEQ multiplex PCR. The table lists approximately 99,000 clones, 45% to 60% of them singletons.

Sequencing input: NKG2D-low CD8+ T cells sorted from blood. This sequence joins TRBV7-9 and TRBJ2-5; D is unresolved. The source is a human donor with alopecia areata. The CDR3: CASSFEDTQETQYF. The CDR3 nucleotides are TGTGCCAGCAGCTTCGAAGATACGCAAGAGACCCAGTACTTC. Full variable domain (remainder filled in from reference TRBV7-9 and TRBJ2-5): DTGVSQNPRHKITKRGQNVTFRCDPISEHNRLYWYRQTLGQGPEFLTYFQNEAQLEKSRLLSDRFSAERPKGSFSTLEIQRTEQGDSAMYLCASSFEDTQETQYFGPGTRLLVL.